These T cell receptor beta chains were read from a single sample in a study of molecular identifiers for immune sequencing clone quantification. From the PCR reads, TCRdb called clonotypes with MiXCR, one entry per CDR3 protein. The sample yields hundreds of thousands of distinct CDR3 sequences, 20% to 25% seen once. The sample comprised naive CD8+ T cells from blood, with Jurkat cell RNA spiked in. The receptors come from a human donor in good health. Some libraries in this study had Jurkat cell RNA spiked in. Each CDR3 is given with its conserved first and last residue. A D gene is named only where the DNA matches it firmly. Expanded clones are given a class, and other clones once, few, many or no size at all.

TRBV9	TRBJ2-3	TRBD1	many	TGTGCCAGCAGCGTCACAGGGGCGGCCTCAGATACGCAGTATTTT	CASSVTGAASDTQYF
TRBV6-2/TRBV6-3	TRBJ2-3	.	.	TGTGCCAGCAGTAGACTCGTGAGGAATACGCAGTATTTT	CASSRLVRNTQYF
TRBV7-6	TRBJ2-3	TRBD2	many	TGTGCCAGCAGCTTCCTAAGCGGGGGGGTCCCAGATACGCAGTATTTT	CASSFLSGGVPDTQYF
TRBV6-6	TRBJ2-7	TRBD2	many	TGTGCCAGCGGCGGGGGGCCCCTCTACGAGCAGTACTTC	CASGGGPLYEQYF
TRBV5-5	TRBJ2-7	TRBD1	many	TGTGCCAGCAGCTTGTGGGACAGGAACTACGAGCAGTACTTC	CASSLWDRNYEQYF
TRBV2	TRBJ1-1	.	many	TGTGCCAGCAGTGAGTTTCAGGCGAACACTGAAGCTTTCTTT	CASSEFQANTEAFF
TRBV7-9	TRBJ2-3	.	many	TGTGCCAGCAGCTTAGTGCCCGGGGTCGTAGATACGCAGTATTTT	CASSLVPGVVDTQYF
TRBV19	TRBJ2-2	.	few	TGTGCCAGCGGAAGGACCATGCAGAACACCGGGGAGCTGTTTTTT	CASGRTMQNTGELFF
TRBV13	TRBJ2-5	.	many	TGTGCCAGCAGCTTAGTATTCAGCAAGCAAGAGACCCAGTACTTC	CASSLVFSKQETQYF
TRBV12-5	TRBJ1-5	.	few	TGTGCTGGCTATCAGCCCCAGCATTTT	CAGYQPQHF
TRBV27	TRBJ1-1	.	many	TGTGCCAGCAGTTTAATGGCGGGGAACACTGAAGCTTTCTTT	CASSLMAGNTEAFF
TRBV12-5	TRBJ2-3	TRBD2	many	TGTGCTAGTGGTTTCCCCTCTAGCGGGGGCCCCACAGATACGCAGTATTTT	CASGFPSSGGPTDTQYF
TRBV7-9	TRBJ2-5	.	many	TGTGCCAGCAGCTTAGGCGGCAGGGTGGCAGAGACCCAGTACTTC	CASSLGGRVAETQYF
TRBV4-1	TRBJ1-1	.	many	TGCGCCAGCAGCCAAGTACACGGCAGTGGAACTGAAGCTTTCTTT	CASSQVHGSGTEAFF
TRBV27	TRBJ2-7	.	many	TGTGCCAGCAGCCTAGGACTCGGGGAGCAGTACTTC	CASSLGLGEQYF
TRBV5-5	TRBJ2-5	.	.	TGTGCCAGCAGCTCCCCGGGACTTCAAGAGACCCAGTACTTC	CASSSPGLQETQYF
TRBV5-6	TRBJ2-7	TRBD2	many	TGTGCCAGCAGCTTGCTGGGGCCTAGCGGCCACGCCTACGAGCAGTACTTC	CASSLLGPSGHAYEQYF
TRBV20-1	TRBJ2-7	TRBD2	.	TGCAGTGTTAGAGGACTAGCGGAGTACGAGCAGTACTTC	CSVRGLAEYEQYF
TRBV5-6	TRBJ2-1	.	.	TGTGCCAGCAGCTTGGTTCAGTCCTACGAGCAGTTCTTC	CASSLVQSYEQFF
TRBV20-1	TRBJ2-4	.	many	TGCAGTGCTAGTCCCGGGGCCGGTGACCCCAAAAACATTCAGTACTTC	CSASPGAGDPKNIQYF
TRBV7-9	TRBJ1-1	TRBD1	few	TGTGCCAGCAGCTCGTCCGACAGGGATAACACTGAAGCTTTCTTT	CASSSSDRDNTEAFF
TRBV9	TRBJ1-5	.	few	TGTGCCAGCAGAGAACCCCTAACCCGAGGGGGCAATCAGCCCCAGCATTTT	CASREPLTRGGNQPQHF
TRBV7-2	TRBJ2-1	.	.	TGTGCCAGCAGCTTATATGTGCGATACGCAAACAATGAGCAGTTCTTC	CASSLYVRYANNEQFF
TRBV27	TRBJ2-1	.	.	TGTGCCAGCAGTTCCCGCGAAAAGTCCTACAATGAGCAGTTCTTC	CASSSREKSYNEQFF
TRBV21-1	TRBJ1-5	.	.	TGTGCCAGCACTCAAGACCCAGGGGAATGTAGCAATCAGCCCCAGCATTTT	CASTQDPGECSNQPQHF
TRBV7-3	TRBJ2-3	TRBD2	many	TGTGCCAGCAGCTCCCCCCTTAGCGGGAGTACAGATACGCAGTATTTT	CASSSPLSGSTDTQYF
TRBV4-2	TRBJ1-1	.	many	TGTGCCAGCAGCCAAGATTCAGGGCCGAACACTGAAGCTTTCTTT	CASSQDSGPNTEAFF
TRBV12-3/TRBV12-4	TRBJ1-5	TRBD1	many	TGTGCCAGCAGCCGCACAGGGGGCTTCGATCAGCCCCAGCATTTT	CASSRTGGFDQPQHF
TRBV19	TRBJ2-7	.	.	TGTGCCAGTAAGGGGGGCTCGGAGCAGTACTTC	CASKGGSEQYF
TRBV19	TRBJ1-4	TRBD1	many	TGTGCCAGTAACGGACAGGACGAAAAACTGTTTTTT	CASNGQDEKLFF
TRBV29-1	TRBJ2-7	.	many	TGCAGCGTTGAAGATCCCAGCTACGAGCAGTACTTC	CSVEDPSYEQYF
TRBV28	TRBJ2-7	.	many	TGTGCCAGCAGTCCTCCCAAGCACGAGCAGTACTTC	CASSPPKHEQYF
TRBV11-2	TRBJ2-2	.	.	TGTGCCAGCAGCTACCCCCTAGGTCGAGACACCGGGGAGCTGTTTTTT	CASSYPLGRDTGELFF
TRBV25-1	TRBJ2-3	.	few	TGTGCCAGTACGATACAGGGAGGTGGGCAGTATTTT	CASTIQGGGQYF
TRBV6-2/TRBV6-3	TRBJ1-1	.	many	TGTGCCACCGACAGAATCTTGAGGGGACCTGCCGAAGCTTTCTTT	CATDRILRGPAEAFF